This TCR beta chain derives from a study of blood T cells in healthy people across ages. Study in general: Per every two T cells, about one barcoded beta molecule was captured by template switching. Notes on the study in general: The study found TCR beta diversity correlated strongly with naive T cell percentage.

This clonotype was counted ten times or more. What it binds is unknown. The germline gives CDR1 SQVTM, CDR2 ANQGSEA. CDR3 length equals 13 residues. Between the trimmed V and J ends, which lost 4 bases and 0 bases, there was a span of 10 bases. The authors ran a second PCR of about 6 to 11 cycles using a sample-barcoded 5' primer and a J-beta primer mix. TCRdb re-called the 5' RACE reads through MiXCR, storing one row per CDR3 protein. The sample has about 640,000 distinct CDR3 sequences; about 28% are singletons. The material sequenced was blood. The sequence came from a woman older than 75 in good health. The rearrangement uses TRBV29-1 and TRBJ2-7; D not certain. The CDR3 DNA reads TGCAGCGTTGGGTCTCCCAGCTCCTACGAGCAGTACTTC. It is translated as CSVGSPSSYEQYF.